This TCR beta chain was observed in a study of shared clonotypes between healthy human individuals. Background on the study: CD8 memory received one plate per donor, CD8 naive two, CD4 memory three and CD4 naive three. Regarding the study as a whole: A limitation of the genetic and exposure-history diversity represented arose from few donors.

V gave up 7 bases and J gave up 4 bases, with 23 bases separating them. This CDR3 has 17 amino acids. CDR1 and CDR2 (germline): MDHEN, SYDVKM. Comment on this clone: Its antigen is not identified.

Assay used: immunoSEQ multiplex PCR; TCRdb lists only in-frame clones, some missing. Of about 2.4 million clones listed, 90% to 95% were seen once; the top ten hold around 0.14%. The clonotype originates from a man between 18 and 29 years old in good health. The specimen was naive CD4+ T cells sorted from blood. Subset in this sample: CD45RA+ positively selected. The rearrangement joins TRBV28 to TRBJ1-3, with D possibly TRBD1 on 5 matching bases. CDR3 amino acids: CASNSGPVIFWGNTIYF. CDR3 sequence (DNA): TGTGCCAGCAATTCGGGGCCCGTAATCTTCTGGGGAAACACCATATATTTT.